One and the same sample provided the 23 T cell receptor beta chains below, sequenced in a study of cytomegalovirus exposure and HLA in healthy donors. The PCR had 60 Vbeta and 13 Jbeta primers. Using immunoSEQ multiplex PCR, the repertoire was profiled, and TCRdb retains in-frame clones only, with some absent. This sample contains about 55,000 clones. Sequencing was performed on PBMCs. The receptors come from a man in his fifties or sixties in good health and CMV-seropositive.

V gene TRBV28 combines with J gene TRBJ1-5; the match to TRBD1 covers 7 bases. CDR3 length: 15 residues. Germline trimming cut 2 bases from V and 5 bases from J; bases unmatched to any gene: 6. The germline CDR1 and CDR2 sequences are MDHEN and SYDVKM. The CDR3 coding sequence is TGTGCCAGCAGTTTACGGACAGGTTCGTATCAGCCCCAGCATTTT. Its translation: CASSLRTGSYQPQHF.

The genes are TRBV4-3 and TRBJ1-5; no firm D call. V was clipped by 0 bases and J by 3 bases, with 9 bases between them. CDR3 length: 15 amino acids. Germline CDR1 and CDR2: LGHNA and YSLEER. The CDR3 DNA is TGCGCCAGCAGCCAAGATTACGGGTACAATCAGCCCCAGCATTTT. Amino acid sequence: CASSQDYGYNQPQHF.

V and J are TRBV11-2 and TRBJ2-7; 10 bases match TRBD2. Germline V gives CDR1 SGHAT, CDR2 FQNNGV. Trimming at V came to 4 bases and at J to 2 bases, leaving 5 bases not matched to a gene. The CDR3 sequence is 15 residues long. CDR3 region: CASSYRTSGPYEQYF. The CDR3 DNA reads as TGTGCCAGCAGCTATCGGACTAGCGGTCCCTACGAGCAGTACTTC.

This chain connects TRBV9 to TRBJ2-6; 7 nucleotides match TRBD1. Germline V CDR1 and CDR2: SGDLS, YYNGEE. V trimming: 2 bases; J trimming: 3 bases; junction bases outside the gene matches: 8. This CDR3 contains 17 residues. CDR3 residues: CASSVIPGGFGANVLTF. The CDR3 DNA reads as TGTGCCAGCAGCGTTATACCAGGGGGATTTGGGGCCAACGTCCTGACTTTC.

The J gene is TRBJ2-1, the V gene TRBV5-1; weak D call: TRBD2 (6 bases). Trimming stripped 0 bases from V and 15 bases from J, with 16 bases between. CDR3 length: 13 residues. Per the germline V gene, CDR1 is SGHRS and CDR2 is YFSETQ. The CDR3 DNA follows: TGCGCCAGCAGCTTGGCGGGGGTGAGCCGTCGGTTCTTC. Amino acids: CASSLAGVSRRFF. The full variable domain, rest sourced from reference TRBV5-1 and TRBJ2-1, is KAGVTQTPRYLIKTRGQQVTLSCSPISGHRSVSWYQQTPGQGLQFLFEYFSETQRNKGNFPGRFSGRQFSNSRSEMNVSTLELGDSALYLCASSLAGVSRRFFGPGTRLTVL.

The chain combines TRBV7-9 with TRBJ1-1, with TRBD1 matching 7 bases. In germline, CDR1 is SEHNR, CDR2 FQNEAQ (reference sequence). CDR3 length: 13 residues. V was clipped by 5 bases and J by 7 bases; unmatched bases: 7. CDR3 sequence: CASSPPGDSEAFF. CDR3 DNA sequence: TGTGCCAGCAGCCCTCCCGGGGACAGTGAAGCTTTCTTT.

The genes are TRBV19 and TRBJ1-1, with 11 bases that match TRBD1. The J segment lost 5 bases and the V segment lost 7 bases, leaving 9 bases of the junction unmatched. This CDR3 contains 15 residues. Germline V gene sequence: CDR1 LNHDA, CDR2 SQIVND (reference sequence). CDR3 sequence reads: CASKPRTGGGTEAFF. For the CDR3, the DNA is TGTGCCAGTAAGCCTCGGACAGGGGGCGGGACTGAAGCTTTCTTT.

J is TRBJ2-3 and V is TRBV4-1; 7 nucleotides line up with TRBD1. The J segment lost 3 bases and the V segment lost 3 bases, leaving 3 bases of the junction unmatched. The CDR3 length is 14 residues. The germline gives CDR1 MGHRA, CDR2 YSYEKL. The CDR3 nucleotides are TGCGCCAGCAGCCAGCAGGGGGAGACAGATACGCAGTATTTT. Its translation: CASSQQGETDTQYF.

The chain is built from TRBV28 and TRBJ2-5; 7 nucleotides match TRBD1. The tail of the sequence fits TRBJ2-7 better, so the J call may be wrong. The CDR3 is 15 residues long. Germline values: CDR1 MDHEN, CDR2 SYDVKM. CDR3 nucleotides: TGTGCCAGCAGTCATCAGACAGGGTCTAACTACGAGCAGTACTTC. Amino acids: CASSHQTGSNYEQYF.

The CDR3: CASSQTANYGYTF. Here the CDR3 DNA reads TGCGCCAGCAGCCAGACAGCTAACTATGGCTACACCTTC. The chain couples TRBV4-3 to TRBJ1-2; weak D call: TRBD1 (5 bases). The CDR3 spans 13 residues. V lost 3 bases, J lost 0 bases, and 5 bases lay in between. Germline V gene sequence: CDR1 LGHNA, CDR2 YSLEER.

The chain is built from TRBV6-5 and TRBJ1-5, with a tentative D call TRBD1 (5 bases). This CDR3 contains 14 residues. V was clipped by 8 bases and J by 1 base, with 12 bases between them. CDR1 is MNHEY and CDR2 is SVGAGI in the germline V gene. CDR3: CASGWGDSNQPQHF. The CDR3 nucleotides read TGTGCCAGCGGATGGGGGGACAGCAATCAGCCCCAGCATTTT.

The chain carries TRBV5-1 and TRBJ2-1; TRBD2 agrees at 14 bases. This CDR3 comprises 16 residues. Germline CDR1 is SGHRS and CDR2 is YFSETQ. With 4 bases clipped from V and 7 bases from J, the junction kept 7 bases outside the gene matches. This chain's CDR3 is CASSLRTSGRRNEQFF. The DNA of the CDR3 is TGCGCCAGCAGCCTCCGGACTAGCGGGAGGAGGAATGAGCAGTTCTTC.

CDR3 in DNA: TGTGCCAGCACCGGGACAGAAATCTATGGCTACACCTTC. It specifies CASTGTEIYGYTF. This chain links TRBV28 with TRBJ1-2; 7 nucleotides line up with TRBD1. The length of the CDR3 is 13 residues. Trimming cost V 7 bases and J 4 bases; bases outside gene matches: 6. CDR1 is MDHEN and CDR2 is SYDVKM in the germline V gene.

This sequence joins TRBV19 and TRBJ2-7, with D hard to call. The CDR3 has 13 residues. Germline V gene data show CDR1 as LNHDA and CDR2 as SQIVND (reference sequence). With 2 bases removed from V and 3 bases from J, the gap between germline ends came to 8 bases. CDR3 amino acids: CASSIPGYYEQYF. The CDR3 DNA is TGTGCCAGTAGTATACCGGGTTACTACGAGCAGTACTTC.

The rearrangement links TRBV29-1 to TRBJ2-7; D might be TRBD2 (6 bases). Looked up from germline, CDR1 is SQVTM and CDR2 is ANQGSEA. The V and J ends lost 7 bases and 6 bases respectively, with 22 bases between them. The CDR3 has 14 residues. The CDR3 here is CSAPATGEAGEQYF. DNA of the CDR3: TGCAGCGCCCCGGCAACGGGAGAGGCAGGCGAGCAGTACTTC.

J is TRBJ2-2 and V is TRBV5-1, with TRBD1 matching over 7 bases. J gave up 5 bases and V 4 bases, and 8 bases lay outside the gene matches. The CDR3 length is 15 residues. Germline values: CDR1 SGHRS, CDR2 YFSETQ. The CDR3 DNA sequence: TGCGCCAGCAGCCCAGGGGGTGCGTATACCGGGGAGCTGTTTTTT. It is translated as CASSPGGAYTGELFF.

The genes are TRBV28 and TRBJ1-5; 10 bases line up with TRBD1. Looked up from germline, CDR1 is MDHEN and CDR2 is SYDVKM. Trimming cost V 8 bases and J 6 bases; bases outside gene matches: 13. The CDR3 has 16 residues. The CDR3 DNA sequence: TGTGCCAGCGCAACCCCCGCGACAGGGGGCGGTCAGCCCCAGCATTTT. It translates to CASATPATGGGQPQHF.

The rearrangement uses TRBV5-6 and TRBJ2-5; D is perhaps TRBD1 (5 bases). This CDR3 is built from 14 residues. The germline V gene has CDR1 SGHDT and CDR2 YYEEEE. Trimming took off 0 bases at V and 2 bases at J, with 8 bases between the two ends. CDR3 DNA: TGTGCCAGCAGCTTGGTAGACAGTCAAGAGACCCAGTACTTC. Translating it yields CASSLVDSQETQYF.

The rearrangement uses TRBV7-3 and TRBJ1-2; weak D call: TRBD1 (5 bases). Germline CDR1 and CDR2: SGHTA and FQGTGA. CDR3 size: 18 residues. Trimming took 1 base from V and 2 from J, leaving 20 bases between them. The CDR3 region is CASSLSGAAVLRNYGYTF. The CDR3 DNA reads as TGTGCCAGCAGCTTAAGCGGGGCTGCAGTCCTTCGAAACTATGGCTACACCTTC. The full variable domain, in which reference TRBV7-3 and TRBJ1-2 provide the parts outside the CDR3, is GAGVSQTPSNKVTEKGKYVELRCDPISGHTALYWYRQSLGQGPEFLIYFQGTGAADDSGLPNDRFFAVRPEGSVSTLKIQRTERGDSAVYLCASSLSGAAVLRNYGYTFGSGTRLTVV.

A note on this clone: The junction and the germline gene differ at one end; a read error may be behind it. V gene TRBV30 combines with J gene TRBJ2-7; TRBD2 matches 10 bases. CDR3 length: 15 residues. The V gene's germline CDR1 is GTSNPN and CDR2 SVGIG (reference sequence). CDR3 region: CAGSVAGGPSYEQYF. The CDR3 DNA reads TGTGCCGGGAGCGTAGCGGGGGGCCCCTCCTACGAGCAGTACTTC.

The chain joins TRBV11-2 to TRBJ1-1; D not certain. This CDR3 region has 15 residues. Per the germline V gene, CDR1 is SGHAT and CDR2 is FQNNGV. The V end was cut by 2 bases, the J end by 2 bases, with 12 bases between. CDR3 DNA: TGTGCCAGCAGCTTATACAGCCTTTCTAACACTGAAGCTTTCTTT. This gives the protein CASSLYSLSNTEAFF.

This chain joins TRBV6-5 and TRBJ2-3; 11 bases agree with TRBD2. J was trimmed by 0 bases and V by 4 bases; bases with no gene match: 3. The germline V gene encodes CDR1 MNHEY and CDR2 SVGAGI. The CDR3 contains 16 residues. Here the CDR3 reads CASSLAGGPSTDTQYF. The CDR3 nucleotides are TGTGCCAGCAGTTTAGCGGGAGGGCCGAGCACAGATACGCAGTATTTT.

The rearrangement uses TRBV2 and TRBJ1-6; possible D gene TRBD1, 5 bases. The CDR3 consists of 15 residues. Trimming pared 0 bases from V and 6 bases from J, leaving 9 bases between. The V gene's germline CDR1 is SNHLY and CDR2 FYNNEI. The CDR3 nucleotides read TGTGCCAGCAGTGAAGCTGGGGCAGTTAATTCACCCCTCCACTTT. Translated, it gives CASSEAGAVNSPLHF. Filled out from reference TRBV2 and TRBJ1-6, the complete variable domain reads EPEVTQTPSHQVTQMGQEVILRCVPISNHLYFYWYRQILGQKVEFLVSFYNNEISEKSEIFDDQFSVERPDGSNFTLKIRSTKLEDSAMYFCASSEAGAVNSPLHFGNGTRLTVT.